Described below is a single TCR beta chain sequence and its context. Its antigen is not identified. PCR primers comprised 60 Vbeta and 13 Jbeta primers. Produced via immunoSEQ multiplex PCR; TCRdb's table is partial and in-frame only. Of fewer than 200,000 clones in the sample, approximately 81% were seen once. This sample stems from a study of cytomegalovirus exposure and HLA in healthy donors. Whereas donors were nominally healthy upon sampling, unrecorded immune exposures were probable. The study's findings and limits: Most CMV-associated TCR beta chains appeared HLA-restricted in a later analysis. As confirmed in vitro, a few CMV-associated chains were specific for CMV antigens. It was around 160 TCR beta chains that were listed as cytomegalovirus-associated.

The germline gives CDR1 SEHNR, CDR2 FQNEAQ (reference sequence). CDR3 length: 13 amino acids. What was sequenced was PBMCs. This clonotype was sampled from a man aged 30 to 45 in good health and CMV-seropositive. This chain uses TRBV7-9 with TRBJ2-7; maybe TRBD2 (5 bases). The CDR3 DNA is TGTTCCAGCAGCTTAGCAGAGGGCTACGAGCAGTACGTC. As protein: CSSSLAEGYEQYV.